One and the same sample provided the 17 T cell receptor beta chains below, sequenced in a study of graft-versus-host responses after intestinal transplantation. Sequencing used immunoSEQ multiplex PCR; TCRdb keeps in-frame clones, though not all of them. The sample records 96,000 or so clones, roughly 92% being singletons. No antigen has been assigned to these receptors. Sequencing was performed on unstimulated CD4+ T cells sorted from spleen or lymph node cells, taken before intestinal transplant. Receptor source: a human donor who received an intestinal transplant.

In DNA, the CDR3 is TGTGCCAGCAGCTCGCCCAACCTAGCGGGGGGGGTGGAGACCCAGTACTTC. Translating it yields CASSSPNLAGGVETQYF. The rearrangement uses TRBV11-3 and TRBJ2-5, with 12 bases identical to TRBD2. Germline CDR1 reads SGHNT; CDR2 reads YENEEA. With 4 bases clipped from V and 5 bases from J, the junction kept 11 bases outside the gene matches. CDR3 length: 17 residues.

The rearrangement uses TRBV5-1 and TRBJ2-2; D might be TRBD2 (6 bases). V dropped 5 bases and J dropped 4 bases, with 12 bases sitting between them. Germline V CDR1 and CDR2: SGHRS, YFSETQ. The CDR3 is 14 amino acids. The CDR3 coding sequence is TGCGCCAGCAGGGCAGGGACTCTCACCGGGGAGCTGTTTTTT. Residues: CASRAGTLTGELFF.

The chain joins TRBV10-1 to TRBJ1-6; the D is unclear. The CDR3 length is 13 residues. Trimming took 3 bases from V and 4 from J, leaving 4 bases between them. The germline CDR1 and CDR2 sequences are WNHNN and SYGVQD (reference sequence). CDR3 in amino acids: CASSDLYNSPLHF. Written as DNA, the CDR3 is TGCGCCAGCAGTGACTTGTATAATTCACCCCTCCACTTT.

The chain couples TRBV6-4 to TRBJ2-3, with 7 positions matching TRBD2. Germline CDR1 reads MRHNA; CDR2 reads SNTAGT. The CDR3 covers 15 residues. Trimming took 5 bases from V and 6 from J; bases not matched to a gene: 11. CDR3 DNA: TGTGCCAGCAGTTCCTGGGGGGGTCCGGAGGATACGCAGTATTTT. Translating it yields CASSSWGGPEDTQYF.

The chain uses TRBV19 and TRBJ1-4; D not resolved. The germline V gene encodes CDR1 LNHDA and CDR2 SQIVND (reference sequence). Deletions cut 6 bases from V and 12 bases from J, with 14 bases between. The CDR3 is 12 residues long. The DNA of the CDR3 is TGTGCCAGTAGATTCGCGAGGGTCGAACTGTTTTTT. Translated, it gives CASRFARVELFF.

The V gene is TRBV27, the J gene TRBJ2-5; TRBD1 matches at 10 bases. The germline V gene encodes CDR1 MNHEY and CDR2 SMNVEV (reference sequence). The junction had 4 bases not matched to a gene; V was cut back by 5 bases and J by 1 base. This CDR3 has 15 residues. The CDR3 DNA is TGTGCCAGCAGTACACGGACAGGGGGCCAAGAGACCCAGTACTTC. Amino acid sequence: CASSTRTGGQETQYF.

J is TRBJ2-1 and V is TRBV5-1; 9 nucleotides align to TRBD2. Germline V gene lookup returns CDR1 SGHRS and CDR2 YFSETQ. There are 15 residues in the CDR3. Trimming took 5 bases from V and 6 from J; bases not matched to a gene: 9. CDR3 amino acids: CASSFTAGGSNEQFF. The DNA of the CDR3 is TGCGCCAGCAGTTTCACGGCGGGAGGGAGCAATGAGCAGTTCTTC.

This clone was found a few times. The rearrangement joins TRBV25-1 to TRBJ1-1; D remains ambiguous. The germline CDR1 and CDR2 sequences are MGHDK and SYGVNS. CDR3 length: 11 amino acids. The V end was cut by 6 bases, the J end by 4 bases, with 6 bases between. CDR3 region: CASSFLTEAFF. The CDR3 bases are TGTGCCAGCAGCTTCCTCACTGAAGCTTTCTTT.

The CDR3 bases are TGTGCCAGCAGTGAACTTGCAGACACCGTCTACGAGCAGTACTTC. Amino acids: CASSELADTVYEQYF. The J gene is TRBJ2-7, the V gene TRBV6-1; D gene unclear. Germline CDR1 is MNHNS and CDR2 is SASEGT. The CDR3 is 15 residues long. V gave up 2 bases and J gave up 3 bases, with 14 bases separating them.

This chain links TRBV6-5 with TRBJ1-2; no clear D. V dropped 8 bases and J dropped 1 base, with 8 bases sitting between them. Per germline, CDR1 MNHEY and CDR2 SVGAGI. CDR3 length: 12 residues. Written as DNA, the CDR3 is TGTGCCAGCGTCGGGATTAACTATGGCTACACCTTC. Protein: CASVGINYGYTF.

V and J are TRBV15 and TRBJ2-1; maybe TRBD2 (6 bases). V was cut by 0 bases and J by 0 bases, with 12 bases left in between. The germline gives CDR1 LNHNV, CDR2 YYDKDF (reference sequence). This CDR3 has 17 amino acids. The CDR3 loop is CATSRDLSGGSYNEQFF. The CDR3 DNA reads TGTGCCACCAGCAGAGATCTTTCCGGGGGCTCCTACAATGAGCAGTTCTTC.

V gene TRBV19 combines with J gene TRBJ2-1; TRBD1 aligns across 8 bases. V trimming: 1 base; J trimming: 6 bases; junction bases outside the gene matches: 11. Germline CDR1 and CDR2: LNHDA and SQIVND (reference sequence). This CDR3 is 17 amino acids long. CDR3 region: CASSIVMRTGLINEQFF. The CDR3 nucleotides are TGTGCCAGTAGTATAGTCATGAGGACAGGGTTGATCAATGAGCAGTTCTTC.

The genes are TRBV5-1 and TRBJ2-1, with 9 nucleotides matching TRBD2. This CDR3 has 14 residues. V was clipped by 0 bases and J by 5 bases; unmatched bases: 0. Per germline, CDR1 SGHRS and CDR2 YFSETQ. CDR3 nucleotides: TGCGCCAGCAGCTTGGCTAGCGGGAACAATGAGCAGTTCTTC. Its translation is CASSLASGNNEQFF. Full variable domain (outside the CDR3, taken from reference TRBV5-1 and TRBJ2-1): KAGVTQTPRYLIKTRGQQVTLSCSPISGHRSVSWYQQTPGQGLQFLFEYFSETQRNKGNFPGRFSGRQFSNSRSEMNVSTLELGDSALYLCASSLASGNNEQFFGPGTRLTVL.

The chain joins TRBV7-6 to TRBJ2-6, with 10 bases aligning to TRBD1. With 5 bases clipped from V and 0 bases from J, the junction kept 7 bases outside the gene matches. This CDR3 has 18 residues. The germline CDR1 and CDR2 sequences are SGHVS and FNYEAQ. The DNA of the CDR3 is TGTGCCAGCAGCATCCGGACAGGGGGAGTCTCTGGGGCCAACGTCCTGACTTTC. This encodes CASSIRTGGVSGANVLTF.

The rearrangement uses TRBV7-6 and TRBJ2-7; 12 positions agree with TRBD2. The V and J ends lost 5 bases and 1 base, in that order; junction bases with no gene match: 3. The CDR3 spans 15 residues. Germline CDR1 and CDR2: SGHVS and FNYEAQ. The CDR3 DNA is TGTGCCAGCAGCCAGACTAGCGGGAGATCCTACGAGCAGTACTTC. This gives the protein CASSQTSGRSYEQYF. The variable domain in full, with the rest retrieved from reference TRBV7-6 and TRBJ2-7, is GAGVSQSPRYKVTKRGQDVALRCDPISGHVSLYWYRQALGQGPEFLTYFNYEAQQDKSGLPNDRFSAERPEGSISTLTIQRTEQRDSAMYRCASSQTSGRSYEQYFGPGTRLTVT.

CDR3 sequence reads: CASTGLEDEQYF. CDR3 sequence (DNA): TGTGCCAGCACGGGACTAGAGGACGAGCAGTACTTC. J is TRBJ2-7 and V is TRBV2, with 8 bases lining up with TRBD2. The CDR3 runs to 12 residues. After removal of 7 bases from V and 5 bases from J, the junction contained 4 bases not matched to a gene. CDR1 is SNHLY, CDR2 FYNNEI, per germline. The complete variable domain, with remaining parts taken from reference TRBV2 and TRBJ2-7, reads EPEVTQTPSHQVTQMGQEVILRCVPISNHLYFYWYRQILGQKVEFLVSFYNNEISEKSEIFDDQFSVERPDGSNFTLKIRSTKLEDSAMYFCASTGLEDEQYFGPGTRLTVT.

The J gene is TRBJ1-2, the V gene TRBV6-1; tentative D call: TRBD1 (5 bases). Trimming pared 2 bases from V and 4 bases from J, leaving 11 bases between. CDR3 length: 14 residues. Germline V CDR1 and CDR2: MNHNS, SASEGT. CDR3 region: CASSEPGIGYGYTF. The CDR3 DNA reads TGTGCCAGCAGTGAACCAGGGATCGGCTATGGCTACACCTTC.